A selection of T cell receptor beta chains follows, all from one sample in a study of early T cells in non-severe SARS-CoV-2 infection. TCRdb itself ran the 5' RACE reads through MiXCR, one entry per CDR3 protein. The sample holds roughly 100,000 distinct CDR3 sequences; around 12% are singletons and the top ten take over 5%. Sequenced sample: whole blood. The receptors originated from an adult who was a healthcare worker with PCR-confirmed SARS-CoV-2 infection or an uninfected control (not recorded which). CDR3s include the opening cysteine and the closing phenylalanine or tryptophan. Each record gives: D gene, clone size, J gene, V gene, CDR3 protein, CDR3 DNA. D genes are given only for firm matches. Clone size, where shown, is once, few, many, or a class for clones that have expanded.

TRBD2,many,TRBJ2-7,TRBV20-1,CSAKAPAGSAYEQYF,TGCAGTGCTAAAGCCCCAGCGGGGTCTGCCTACGAGCAGTACTTC
-,few,TRBJ2-2,TRBV7-2,CASSTRRDSTGELFF,TGTGCCAGCAGTACCCGCCGAGATTCCACCGGGGAGCTGTTTTTT
-,-,TRBJ1-1,TRBV28,CASSLRVLPLTAFF,TGTGCCAGCAGTTTACGTGTCCTTCCTCTTACGGCTTTCTTT
-,-,TRBJ2-3,TRBV4-1,CASSQAPTDTQYF,TGCGCCAGCAGCCAAGCTCCCACAGATACGCAGTATTTT
-,few,TRBJ2-2,TRBV4-3,CASSQDRKDLTGELFF,TGCGCCAGCAGCCAAGATAGGAAAGACCTCACCGGGGAGCTGTTTTTT
-,many,TRBJ1-1,TRBV6-5,CASSYRVNTEAFF,TGTGCCAGCAGTTACCGGGTGAACACTGAAGCTTTCTTT
-,many,TRBJ1-2,TRBV12-3/TRBV12-4,CASSFWSGYGYTF,TGTGCCAGCAGTTTTTGGTCAGGCTATGGCTACACCTTC
-,few,TRBJ1-5,TRBV20-1,CSASGISNQPQHF,TGCAGTGCTAGTGGGATTAGCAATCAGCCCCAGCATTTT
-,many,TRBJ2-3,TRBV10-3,CAISEGTDTQYF,TGTGCCATCAGTGAAGGCACAGATACGCAGTATTTT
TRBD1,many,TRBJ2-5,TRBV7-7,CASSPWTGQETQYF,TGTGCCAGCAGCCCTTGGACAGGACAAGAGACCCAGTACTTC
TRBD1,few,TRBJ1-1,TRBV29-1,CSPRDRGRTDTEAFF,TGCAGCCCGAGAGACAGGGGGCGTACGGACACTGAAGCTTTCTTT
-,many,TRBJ2-7,TRBV7-9,CASSPGGYEQYF,TGTGCCAGCAGCCCCGGTGGTTACGAGCAGTACTTC
-,-,TRBJ1-1,TRBV7-2,CASSLLRDTEAFF,TGTGCCAGCAGCTTATTGCGGGATACTGAAGCTTTCTTT
TRBD2,few,TRBJ2-7,TRBV10-3,CASTSGPLGYEQYF,TGTGCCAGCACTAGCGGTCCACTGGGCTACGAGCAGTACTTC
-,few,TRBJ1-2,TRBV12-3/TRBV12-4,CASAMNFYGYTF,TGTGCCAGCGCTATGAACTTCTATGGCTACACCTTC
TRBD1,-,TRBJ2-7,TRBV7-2,CASSSGRDRSHEQYF,TGTGCCAGCAGCTCCGGCCGGGACAGGTCCCACGAGCAGTACTTC